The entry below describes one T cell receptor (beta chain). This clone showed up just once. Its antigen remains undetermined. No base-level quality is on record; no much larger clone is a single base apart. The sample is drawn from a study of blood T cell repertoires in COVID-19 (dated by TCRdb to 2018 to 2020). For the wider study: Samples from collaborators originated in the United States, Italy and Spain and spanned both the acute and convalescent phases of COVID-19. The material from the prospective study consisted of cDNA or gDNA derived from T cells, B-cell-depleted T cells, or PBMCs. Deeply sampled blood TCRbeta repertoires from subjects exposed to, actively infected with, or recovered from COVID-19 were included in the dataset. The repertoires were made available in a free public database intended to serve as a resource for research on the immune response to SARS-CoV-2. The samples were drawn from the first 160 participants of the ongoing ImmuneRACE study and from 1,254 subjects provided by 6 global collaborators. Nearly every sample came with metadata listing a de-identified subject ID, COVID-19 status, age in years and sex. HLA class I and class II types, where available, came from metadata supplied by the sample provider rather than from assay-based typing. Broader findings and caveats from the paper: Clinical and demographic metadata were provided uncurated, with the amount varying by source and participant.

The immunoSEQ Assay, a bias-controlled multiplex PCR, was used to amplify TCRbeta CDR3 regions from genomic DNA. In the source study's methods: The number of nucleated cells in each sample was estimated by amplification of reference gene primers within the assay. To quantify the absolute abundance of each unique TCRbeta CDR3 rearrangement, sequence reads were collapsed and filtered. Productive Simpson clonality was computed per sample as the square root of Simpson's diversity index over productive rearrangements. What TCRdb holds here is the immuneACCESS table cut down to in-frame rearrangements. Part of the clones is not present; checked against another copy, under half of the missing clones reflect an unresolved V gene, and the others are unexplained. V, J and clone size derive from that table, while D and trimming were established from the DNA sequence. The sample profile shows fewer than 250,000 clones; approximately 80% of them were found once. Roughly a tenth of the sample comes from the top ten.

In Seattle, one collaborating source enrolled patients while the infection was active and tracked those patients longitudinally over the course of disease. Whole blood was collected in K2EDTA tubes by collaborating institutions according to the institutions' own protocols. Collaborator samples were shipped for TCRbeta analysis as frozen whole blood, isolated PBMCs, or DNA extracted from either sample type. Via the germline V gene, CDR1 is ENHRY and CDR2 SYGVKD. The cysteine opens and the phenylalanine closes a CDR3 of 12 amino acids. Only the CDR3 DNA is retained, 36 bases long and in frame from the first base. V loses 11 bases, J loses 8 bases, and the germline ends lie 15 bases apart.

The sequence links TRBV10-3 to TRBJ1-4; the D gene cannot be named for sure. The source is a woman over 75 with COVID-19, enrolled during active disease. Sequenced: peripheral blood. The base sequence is TGTGCCGCGGGTCGGGATGGAGAAAAACTGTTTTTT. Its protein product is CAAGRDGEKLFF.